This is a list of T cell receptor beta chains from one sample in a study of T cells in Graves' hyperthyroidism and ophthalmopathy. TCRdb independently ran MiXCR on the multiplex PCR reads; one entry per CDR3 protein. The table records approximately 350,000 distinct CDR3 sequences, around 15% of them present only once. Input material: blood. The source of these receptors is a woman aged 60-70 years with Graves' ophthalmopathy. The CDR3 runs from the conserved cysteine through the conserved F or W. A D gene is named only where the DNA matches it firmly. For some rows the clone size is stated as once, few or many, or as a class when expanded; others skip it.

D gene	V gene	J gene	clone size	CDR3 protein	CDR3 DNA
TRBD1	TRBV20-1	TRBJ2-3	many	CSAVTGTGQLDTQYF	TGCAGTGCTGTCACCGGGACAGGGCAATTAGATACGCAGTATTTT
TRBD2	TRBV6-1	TRBJ2-1	few	CASKAGGGRYNEQFF	TGTGCCAGCAAGGCGGGAGGGGGGCGCTACAATGAGCAGTTCTTC
NA	TRBV20-1	TRBJ2-1	many	CRPPARGPYNEQFF	TGCAGGCCCCCCGCCCGGGGGCCCTACAATGAGCAGTTCTTC
NA	TRBV20-1	TRBJ1-1	many	CSAYPQAAEAFF	TGCAGTGCTTACCCCCAGGCGGCTGAAGCTTTCTTT
NA	TRBV6-1	TRBJ2-1	NA	CASSELPDPWNEQFF	TGTGCCAGCAGTGAACTCCCAGACCCATGGAATGAGCAGTTCTTC
NA	TRBV2	TRBJ2-7	many	CASSVSPGAEQYF	TGTGCCAGCAGTGTCAGCCCCGGGGCCGAGCAGTACTTC
NA	TRBV2	TRBJ1-4	NA	CASRRGLRATNEKLFF	TGTGCCAGCAGGAGGGGACTGCGCGCAACTAATGAAAAACTGTTTTTT
TRBD1	TRBV2	TRBJ2-7	many	CAFRDRGYEQYF	TGTGCCTTCCGGGACAGGGGGTACGAGCAGTACTTC
NA	TRBV11-2	TRBJ2-1	NA	CASSLEVTSYNEQFF	TGTGCCAGCAGCTTGGAAGTAACCTCCTACAATGAGCAGTTCTTC
TRBD1	TRBV5-1	TRBJ1-1	many	CASSLSGTGTEAFF	TGCGCCAGCAGCTTGTCCGGGACAGGGACTGAAGCTTTCTTT
TRBD2	TRBV7-3	TRBJ2-1	few	CASSLTLAGGQFF	TGTGCCAGCAGCTTAACGCTAGCGGGAGGACAGTTCTTC
NA	TRBV28	TRBJ1-2	many	CASSPLGAGDYGYTF	TGTGCCAGCAGTCCATTGGGGGCCGGGGACTATGGCTACACCTTC
TRBD1	TRBV27	TRBJ1-2	NA	CASSYPGQGFGYTF	TGTGCCAGCAGTTACCCCGGACAGGGTTTCGGCTACACCTTC
NA	TRBV27	TRBJ2-1	NA	CASSVSSGDEQFF	TGTGCCAGCAGTGTCTCCTCAGGGGATGAGCAGTTCTTC
NA	TRBV7-9	TRBJ2-1	many	CASSLAVGPYNEQFF	TGTGCCAGCAGCCTAGCTGTGGGCCCCTACAATGAGCAGTTCTTC
TRBD1	TRBV6-5	TRBJ1-3	many	CASSYRTGPGNTIYF	TGTGCCAGCAGTTACAGGACAGGGCCAGGAAACACCATATATTTT
NA	TRBV20-1	TRBJ2-3	many	CSASGVTSTDTQYF	TGCAGTGCTAGCGGAGTTACTAGCACAGATACGCAGTATTTT
NA	TRBV30	TRBJ1-2	many	CAWRQRPGLNYGYTF	TGTGCCTGGCGACAGCGACCAGGCCTTAACTATGGCTACACCTTC
NA	TRBV27	TRBJ2-5	many	CASSPPGGVRETQYF	TGTGCCAGCAGTCCCCCGGGTGGGGTCAGGGAGACCCAGTACTTC
NA	TRBV7-9	TRBJ2-1	few	CAGRGGGDEQFF	TGTGCCGGCAGGGGCGGGGGCGATGAGCAGTTCTTC
NA	TRBV20-1	TRBJ1-3	many	CSAKDGFSGNTIYF	TGCAGTGCCAAGGACGGGTTCTCTGGAAACACCATATATTTT
TRBD1	TRBV12-3/TRBV12-4	TRBJ1-3	few	CASSLGTGVLSGNTIYF	TGTGCCAGCAGTCTCGGGACAGGGGTCCTCTCTGGAAACACCATATATTTT
TRBD2	TRBV11-2	TRBJ2-4	many	CASSLFKPGLESAKNIQYF	TGTGCCAGCAGCCTCTTTAAACCGGGACTAGAGTCAGCCAAAAACATTCAGTACTTC
TRBD2	TRBV3-1	TRBJ2-7	many	CASSRTSGSYEQYF	TGTGCCAGCAGCCGGACTAGCGGATCCTACGAGCAGTACTTC
TRBD2	TRBV5-6	TRBJ2-1	NA	CTSRSERLAGTYNEQFF	TGTACCAGCAGGTCGGAACGGCTAGCGGGTACCTACAATGAGCAGTTCTTC